This paragraph covers one T cell receptor beta chain sequence. Its specificity is unknown. Within the sample, other DNA sequences also encode this same CDR3. Germline loops: CDR1 MDHEN, CDR2 SYDVKM. The V end lost 2 bases, the J end lost 9 bases, and 8 bases lay between the germline ends. There are 12 residues in the CDR3. The data derive from a study of shared clonotypes between healthy human individuals. Whole-study results and caveats: Researchers sampled only blood; tissue repertoires likely differ. Sharing of clonotypes among donors was expected to vary with sequencing depth.

CD45RO-negative cells were positively selected for CCR7, leaving out terminally differentiated effector memory CD45RA+ cells. TCRdb's copy holds only in-frame clones and misses some; the assay was immunoSEQ multiplex PCR. Of about 2,200,000 clones detected, approximately 94% appear once; the ten largest clones hold under 2%. The genes are TRBV28 and TRBJ2-1; TRBD1 might be the D (5 bases). The specimen sequenced was naive CD8+ T cells from PBMCs. The TCR originated in a man between 18 and 29 years old in good health. Some clones in this sample may be carry-over from other donors' samples. This CDR3 reads CASSLQGGEQFF. The CDR3 nucleotides are TGTGCCAGCAGTTTACAGGGCGGTGAGCAGTTCTTC.